The 20 T cell receptor beta chains listed next were all sequenced from one sample in a study of blood T cell repertoires in COVID-19. Clones were sequenced by immunoSEQ multiplex PCR, and TCRdb holds only the in-frame ones, with some missing. Of about 200,000 clones in the sample, roughly 85% were seen once. The sample comprised PBMCs or T cells enriched from blood (not recorded which). Receptors were obtained from a man in his forties who had recovered from COVID-19.

The gene calls are TRBV7-9 and TRBJ1-2, with 7 nucleotides matching TRBD1. The CDR3 totals 14 residues. J gave up 4 bases and V 1 base, and 3 bases lay outside the gene matches. Per the germline V gene, CDR1 is SEHNR and CDR2 is FQNEAQ (reference sequence). CDR3 amino acids: CASSLDPGGYGYTF. CDR3 coding DNA: TGTGCCAGCAGCTTAGACCCAGGGGGCTATGGCTACACCTTC.

This chain connects TRBV18 to TRBJ2-5, with 8 positions matching TRBD1. The V gene's germline CDR1 is KGHSH and CDR2 LQKENI. This CDR3 has 17 residues. V shed 3 bases and J 4 bases; nucleotides not matched to a gene: 13. In DNA form, the CDR3 reads TGTGCCAGCTCACCCGTCCAAGGCCAGGGGGCCCGAGAGACCCAGTACTTC. It is translated as CASSPVQGQGARETQYF.

CDR3 in amino acids: CATSEGTSGRTDTQYF. The CDR3 nucleotides read TGTGCCACCAGTGAAGGGACTAGCGGGAGGACAGATACGCAGTATTTT. The chain couples TRBV24-1 to TRBJ2-3, with 15 bases aligning to TRBD2. Germline lookup yields CDR1 KGHDR and CDR2 SFDVKD. This CDR3 comprises 16 residues. The J segment lost 3 bases and the V segment lost 4 bases, leaving 1 base of the junction unmatched.

This chain connects TRBV15 to TRBJ1-1; no definite D call. CDR1 and CDR2 from the germline V gene are LNHNV and YYDKDF (reference sequence). The V gene lost 5 bases and the J gene lost 6 bases, with 10 bases spanning the gap. The CDR3 runs to 12 residues. CDR3: CATSAGGAEAFF. DNA of the CDR3: TGTGCCACCAGCGCGGGTGGGGCTGAAGCTTTCTTT.

The genes are TRBV27 and TRBJ1-6, with a possible D match to TRBD1 (6 bases). Trimming stripped 6 bases from V and 6 bases from J, with 18 bases between. CDR3 length: 16 residues. The germline V gene encodes CDR1 MNHEY and CDR2 SMNVEV (reference sequence). CDR3 amino acids: CASSAAGGRGNSPLHF. CDR3 coding DNA: TGTGCCAGCAGCGCCGCGGGGGGCAGGGGTAATTCACCCCTCCACTTT.

The chain employs TRBV19 and TRBJ1-1; D gene uncertain. This CDR3 has 13 amino acids. Trimming pared 4 bases from V and 11 bases from J, leaving 17 bases between. Germline V gene data show CDR1 as LNHDA and CDR2 as SQIVND (reference sequence). In DNA form, the CDR3 reads TGTGCCAGTAGTAGAGGGTGGGAGACCTGGGCTTTCTTT. Its translation is CASSRGWETWAFF.

This clone showed up just a few times. The CDR3 sequence is CSVCGRLDTEAFF. In nucleotides, the CDR3 is TGCAGCGTTTGTGGGAGGTTGGACACTGAAGCTTTCTTT. This chain links TRBV29-1 with TRBJ1-1; D gene uncertain. The CDR3 is 13 residues long. Trimming removed 5 bases from V and 3 bases from J, with 13 bases in between. Germline V gives CDR1 SQVTM, CDR2 ANQGSEA.

V gene TRBV24-1 combines with J gene TRBJ1-2, with D tentatively TRBD1 (6 bases). V was trimmed by 6 bases and J by 3 bases, leaving 13 bases between them. The CDR3 is 14 residues long. Germline values: CDR1 KGHDR, CDR2 SFDVKD. CDR3 in amino acids: CATSPDRFDYGYTF. The CDR3 DNA reads TGTGCCACCAGTCCTGACAGGTTCGACTATGGCTACACCTTC.

The V gene is TRBV19, the J gene TRBJ2-1; 12 nucleotides match TRBD1. CDR1 is LNHDA and CDR2 is SQIVND in the germline V gene (reference sequence). The CDR3 covers 15 residues. With V trimmed by 6 bases and J by 7 bases, 7 bases remained unmatched. CDR3: CASRIPGQGANEQFF. The DNA for the CDR3 is TGTGCCAGTAGGATACCGGGACAGGGGGCAAATGAGCAGTTCTTC.

The chain joins TRBV29-1 to TRBJ2-2; tentatively, D is TRBD1 (5 bases). This CDR3 region has 15 residues. Germline V gene lookup returns CDR1 SQVTM and CDR2 ANQGSEA. V was trimmed by 1 base and J by 3 bases, leaving 12 bases between them. This chain's CDR3 is CSVEGYLGDTGELFF. In DNA form, the CDR3 reads TGCAGCGTTGAAGGTTATTTAGGGGACACCGGGGAGCTGTTTTTT.

The chain couples TRBV5-1 to TRBJ1-3, with D possibly matching TRBD1 (6 bases). V was pared by 4 bases and J by 0 bases, with 11 bases between. The germline V gene has CDR1 SGHRS and CDR2 YFSETQ. CDR3 length: 15 amino acids. For the CDR3, the DNA is TGCGCCAGCAGCATACAGGGAATCTCTGGAAACACCATATATTTT. This translates into CASSIQGISGNTIYF.

The J gene is TRBJ1-2, the V gene TRBV18, with D uncertain. The CDR3 extends over 14 amino acids. Between the trimmed V and J ends, which lost 2 bases and 3 bases, there was a span of 10 bases. The germline V gene encodes CDR1 KGHSH and CDR2 LQKENI. This CDR3 is CASSPSKQDYGYTF. The CDR3 DNA is TGTGCCAGCTCACCATCAAAGCAGGACTATGGCTACACCTTC. Based on the CDR3 plus reference TRBV18 and TRBJ1-2, the full variable domain is NAGVMQNPRHLVRRRGQEARLRCSPMKGHSHVYWYRQLPEEGLKFMVYLQKENIIDESGMPKERFSAEFPKEGPSILRIQQVVRGDSAAYFCASSPSKQDYGYTFGSGTRLTVV.

The CDR3 reads CASSQDTSGSSTDTQYF. CDR3 in DNA: TGCGCCAGCAGCCAAGATACTAGCGGTAGCAGCACAGATACGCAGTATTTT. This chain links TRBV4-3 with TRBJ2-3; 8 nucleotides align to TRBD2. Germline V gene sequence: CDR1 LGHNA, CDR2 YSLEER. The CDR3 is made up of 17 amino acids. J lost 0 bases, V lost 0 bases, and 5 bases had no gene match.

The V gene is TRBV11-3, the J gene TRBJ2-3, with unresolved D. V dropped 3 bases and J dropped 2 bases, with 9 bases sitting between them. The CDR3 is 14 amino acids. Germline V gene lookup returns CDR1 SGHNT and CDR2 YENEEA. CDR3 sequence: CASSFFRSTDTQYF. The DNA of the CDR3 is TGTGCCAGCAGCTTTTTCAGGTCCACAGATACGCAGTATTTT.

The genes are TRBV5-6 and TRBJ1-2; 8 bases are a match to TRBD1. The germline V gene encodes CDR1 SGHDT and CDR2 YYEEEE. The CDR3 contains 16 residues. V shed 2 bases, J shed 3 bases, and the junction held 9 bases outside the gene matches. The CDR3, as DNA: TGTGCCAGCAGCTTAAAGCAGGGGGCGCAGGACTATGGCTACACCTTC. Translation gives CASSLKQGAQDYGYTF.

This sequence joins TRBV13 and TRBJ2-7; 8 nucleotides line up with TRBD2. Germline loops: CDR1 PRHDT, CDR2 FYEKMQ (reference sequence). Germline trimming cut 1 base from V and 6 bases from J; bases unmatched to any gene: 11. This CDR3 spans 16 amino acids. CDR3 region: CASSLERSGSFSEQYF. For the CDR3, the DNA is TGTGCCAGCAGCTTAGAACGCAGCGGGAGTTTTTCCGAGCAGTACTTC.

V is TRBV9 and J is TRBJ2-3, with 7 positions matching TRBD2. V lost 0 bases, J lost 2 bases, and 15 bases stayed unmatched. Germline assignment: CDR1 SGDLS and CDR2 YYNGEE. The CDR3 is made up of 19 amino acids. The CDR3 loop reads CASSVGASGFGSYTDTQYF. The CDR3 nucleotides are TGTGCCAGCAGCGTAGGGGCTAGCGGCTTCGGGTCGTACACAGATACGCAGTATTTT.

The V call is TRBV11-2, the J call TRBJ2-1; the D is unclear. Trimming stripped 5 bases from V and 8 bases from J, with 4 bases between. CDR3 length: 10 amino acids. Germline CDR1 is SGHAT and CDR2 is FQNNGV. CDR3: CASSQYEQFF. As DNA, the CDR3 is TGTGCCAGCAGCCAATATGAGCAGTTCTTC.

The sample holds a few counts of this clone. J is TRBJ1-6 and V is TRBV4-3, with 9 bases identical to TRBD1. V dropped 0 bases and J dropped 9; count of bases not matched to a gene: 6. Germline loops: CDR1 LGHNA, CDR2 YSLEER. The CDR3 totals 16 residues. The CDR3 reads CASSQDQGTGFSPLHF. The CDR3 DNA reads as TGCGCCAGCAGCCAAGATCAAGGGACAGGGTTTTCACCCCTCCACTTT.

The chain joins TRBV5-1 to TRBJ2-1; D uncertain. V lost 4 bases, J lost 0 bases, and 11 bases lay in between. CDR3 length equals 15 residues. Germline CDR1 and CDR2: SGHRS and YFSETQ. The CDR3: CASSVAVDSYNEQFF. The DNA of the CDR3 is TGCGCCAGCAGCGTAGCCGTAGACTCCTACAATGAGCAGTTCTTC.